This T cell receptor beta chain was sequenced for a study of T cell repertoires in cytomegalovirus infection. On the study more broadly: Well-studied HLA-B-restricted epitopes and recently identified HLA-C-restricted epitopes of CMV were both used in the study. Study findings and constraints: Identification of carriers of CMV plus the relevant HLA was performed using cumulative public TCR beta family frequency. Across the ex vivo response, the dominant clonotypes were HLA-C-restricted CMV-specific TCR beta clonotypes.

Remarks on this clonotype: Its antigen is currently unknown.

TCRdb used MiXCR to reprocess the reads, holding one entry per CDR3 protein. The sample carries about 160,000 distinct CDR3 sequences, about a fifth recorded once. The germline gives CDR1 MGHRA, CDR2 YSYEKL. This CDR3 region has 14 residues. Between the trimmed V and J ends, which lost 0 bases and 1 base, there was a span of 7 bases. The sequence came from a human donor in good health (CMV status not recorded). Some clones in this sample may be carry-over from other donors' samples. This chain connects TRBV4-1 to TRBJ2-7; maybe TRBD1 (6 bases). Material: CD8+ T cells from cultured PBMCs, obtained from culture after CMV antigen stimulation. The CDR3 nucleotides are TGCGCCAGCAGCCAAGATCAGGGGTCCTACGAGCAGTACTTC. Residues: CASSQDQGSYEQYF.